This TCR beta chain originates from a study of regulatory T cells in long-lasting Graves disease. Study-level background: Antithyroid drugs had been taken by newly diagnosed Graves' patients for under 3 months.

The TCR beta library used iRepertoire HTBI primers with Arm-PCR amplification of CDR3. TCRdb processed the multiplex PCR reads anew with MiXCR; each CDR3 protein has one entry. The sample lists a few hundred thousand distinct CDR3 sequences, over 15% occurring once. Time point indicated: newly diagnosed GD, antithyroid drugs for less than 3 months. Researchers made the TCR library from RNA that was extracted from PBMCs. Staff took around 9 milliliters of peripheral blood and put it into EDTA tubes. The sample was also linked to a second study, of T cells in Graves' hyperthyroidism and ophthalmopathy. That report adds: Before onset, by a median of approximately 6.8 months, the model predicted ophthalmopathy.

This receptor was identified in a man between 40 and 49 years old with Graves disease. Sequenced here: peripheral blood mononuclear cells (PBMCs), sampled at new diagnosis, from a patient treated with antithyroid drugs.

CDR3 sequence (DNA): TGTGCCAGCAGAGCCCTCGGGTACGAGCAGTACTTC. The encoded protein is CASRALGYEQYF. The chain joins TRBV9 to TRBJ2-7, with D unclear. CDR1 and CDR2 from the germline V gene are SGDLS and YYNGEE. Trimming took off 5 bases at V and 4 bases at J, with 10 bases between the two ends. The CDR3 sequence is 12 residues long. Full variable domain (rest looked up from reference TRBV9 and TRBJ2-7): DSGVTQTPKHLITATGQRVTLRCSPRSGDLSVYWYQQSLDQGLQFLIQYYNGEERAKGNILERFSAQQFPDLHSELNLSSLELGDSALYFCASRALGYEQYFGPGTRLTVT.